This T cell receptor beta chain originates from a study of graft-versus-host responses after intestinal transplantation. To note about this clone: What it recognizes is unknown.

Clones were read by immunoSEQ multiplex PCR, and TCRdb kept only the in-frame ones, dropping some. The profile covers about 59,000 clones, with 90% to 95% appearing a single time and 0.35% to 0.45% taken by the ten largest. V was pared by 3 bases and J by 6 bases, with 15 bases between. CDR1 is SGHTA and CDR2 is FQGNSA in the germline V gene. The CDR3 is 14 residues long. The source is a human donor who was the organ donor for an intestinal transplant. The sequences come from unstimulated CD4+ T cells sorted from spleen or lymph node cells, collected before transplant. This chain connects TRBV7-2 to TRBJ2-7; D might be TRBD2 (6 bases). The CDR3 nucleotides are TGTGCCAGCAGCTTGCTCGGGACTGTGGGCGAGCAGTACTTC. Protein product: CASSLLGTVGEQYF.